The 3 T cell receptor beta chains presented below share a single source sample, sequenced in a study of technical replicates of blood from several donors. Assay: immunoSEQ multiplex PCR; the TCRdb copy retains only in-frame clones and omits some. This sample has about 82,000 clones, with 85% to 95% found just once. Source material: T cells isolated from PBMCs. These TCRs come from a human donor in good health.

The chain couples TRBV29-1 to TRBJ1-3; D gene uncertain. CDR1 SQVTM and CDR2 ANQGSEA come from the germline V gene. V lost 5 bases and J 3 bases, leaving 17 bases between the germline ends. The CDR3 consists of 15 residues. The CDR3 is CSVNGLGRFGNTIYF. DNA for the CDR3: TGCAGCGTTAACGGGCTTGGGAGATTTGGAAACACCATATATTTT.

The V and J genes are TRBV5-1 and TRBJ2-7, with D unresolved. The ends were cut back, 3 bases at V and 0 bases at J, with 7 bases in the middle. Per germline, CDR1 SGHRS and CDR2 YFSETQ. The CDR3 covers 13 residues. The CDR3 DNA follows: TGCGCCAGCAGCTCCTCGGGCTCCTACGAGCAGTACTTC. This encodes CASSSSGSYEQYF.

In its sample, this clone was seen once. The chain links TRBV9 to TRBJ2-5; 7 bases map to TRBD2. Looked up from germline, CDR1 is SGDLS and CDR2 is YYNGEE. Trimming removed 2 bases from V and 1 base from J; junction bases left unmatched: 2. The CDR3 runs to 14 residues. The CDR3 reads CASSVGGSQETQYF. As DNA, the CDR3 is TGTGCCAGCAGCGTCGGGGGGTCCCAAGAGACCCAGTACTTC.